One sample yielded the 8 T cell receptor beta chains listed below, sequenced in a study of post-analysis software for immune sequencing data (dated by TCRdb to 2015 to 2017). Library preparation used PCR. Sequencer: Illumina HiSeq 2500. Unique molecular identifiers were incorporated into TCR beta cDNA libraries to reduce PCR and sequencing biases. TCRdb trimmed public reads at Q25 via fastp, called clones via MiXCR and kept in-frame beta chains. Identical CDR3 proteins give one entry, which carries the most common genes and DNA. The sample table shows around 440,000 distinct CDR3 sequences, and 40% to 55% are seen once. The ten largest clones represent 9% to 13% of the sample. No antigen has been identified for these receptors. General conclusions and limits of the study: Significantly higher frequencies in patients than in controls were found for a handful of TRBV segments, including TRBV5-6, TRBV5-1 and TRBV20-1.

The sequenced sample consisted of blood. The source of these receptors is a girl aged 10-17 years with multiple sclerosis.

The chain combines TRBV7-3 with TRBJ2-3; 12 bases map to TRBD2. The CDR3 contains 19 residues. V trimming: 0 bases; J trimming: 3 bases; junction bases outside the gene matches: 10. The germline gives CDR1 SGHTA, CDR2 FQGTGA. In DNA form, the CDR3 reads TGTGCCAGCAGCTTAACCCCCGGACTAGCGGGATTTGGGACAGATACGCAGTATTTT. Residues: CASSLTPGLAGFGTDTQYF.

V usage is TRBV4-1 and J usage is TRBJ2-3, with a possible D match to TRBD2 (6 bases). The CDR3 spans 16 residues. CDR1 and CDR2 from the germline V gene are MGHRA and YSYEKL. V lost 0 bases to trimming and J lost 6 bases, with 16 bases between them. As DNA, the CDR3 is TGCGCCAGCAGCCAAGATGGGGGAGGAGCAGGGGATACGCAGTATTTT. Its protein product is CASSQDGGGAGDTQYF.

This clonotype was counted a few times. The chain links TRBV5-1 to TRBJ2-1; D gene unclear. The V and J ends lost 0 bases and 5 bases respectively, with 9 bases between them. The CDR3 has 14 residues. Germline V gene sequence: CDR1 SGHRS, CDR2 YFSETQ. In nucleotides, the CDR3 is TGCGCCAGCAGCTTGGGGCAGTCCCACAATGAGCAGTTCTTC. Protein: CASSLGQSHNEQFF.

This clonotype was counted many times. The V and J genes are TRBV5-1 and TRBJ2-7; D is perhaps TRBD1 or TRBD2 (5 bases each). Deletions cut 0 bases from V and 4 bases from J, with 17 bases between. There are 16 residues in the CDR3. From germline, CDR1 is SGHRS and CDR2 YFSETQ. The chain's CDR3 is CASSLGEQDVAYEQYF. CDR3 in DNA: TGCGCCAGCAGCTTGGGCGAACAGGATGTAGCGTACGAGCAGTACTTC.

This clonotype was counted once. A much larger clone differs by one base, so this may be a read error. The chain carries TRBV29-1 and TRBJ2-1; 8 nucleotides agree with TRBD2. Trimming took 1 base from V and 3 from J; bases not matched to a gene: 8. The CDR3 is 16 amino acids. Germline CDR1 and CDR2: SQVTM and ANQGSEA. The CDR3 protein is CSVEGGRRGVYNEQFF. Written as DNA, the CDR3 is TGCAGCGTTGAAGGGGGAAGGCGGGGGGTCTACAATGAGCAGTTCTTC.

This clonotype showed up just once. The chain joins TRBV7-9 to TRBJ1-4; no firm D call. V was clipped by 3 bases and J by 8 bases, with 4 bases between them. This CDR3 contains 11 residues. From germline, CDR1 is SEHNR and CDR2 FQNEAQ (reference sequence). As DNA, the CDR3 is TGTGCCAGCAGCTTGCAGGAAAAACTGTTTTTT. Translating gives CASSLQEKLFF.

This clonotype has more than one count but fewer than ten. The chain combines TRBV2 with TRBJ2-3, with D perhaps matching TRBD1 or TRBD2 (6 bases each). V was clipped by 1 base and J by 6 bases, with 8 bases between them. The length of the CDR3 is 13 residues. CDR1 and CDR2 from the germline V gene are SNHLY and FYNNEI. CDR3 region: CASSEGGGDTQYF. Here the CDR3 DNA reads TGTGCCAGCAGTGAAGGAGGGGGGGATACGCAGTATTTT. Full variable domain (outside the CDR3, taken from reference TRBV2 and TRBJ2-3): EPEVTQTPSHQVTQMGQEVILRCVPISNHLYFYWYRQILGQKVEFLVSFYNNEISEKSEIFDDQFSVERPDGSNFTLKIRSTKLEDSAMYFCASSEGGGDTQYFGPGTRLTVL.

This clonotype was recorded a few times. The rearrangement joins TRBV20-1 to TRBJ2-7; D is perhaps TRBD2 (6 bases). The V gene's germline CDR1 is DFQATT and CDR2 SNEGSKA (reference sequence). The CDR3 totals 14 residues. V lost 1 base and J 0 bases, leaving 10 bases between the germline ends. As DNA, the CDR3 is TGCAGTGCTAGAGGACCGGGACTCTCCTACGAGCAGTACTTC. Its translation: CSARGPGLSYEQYF.